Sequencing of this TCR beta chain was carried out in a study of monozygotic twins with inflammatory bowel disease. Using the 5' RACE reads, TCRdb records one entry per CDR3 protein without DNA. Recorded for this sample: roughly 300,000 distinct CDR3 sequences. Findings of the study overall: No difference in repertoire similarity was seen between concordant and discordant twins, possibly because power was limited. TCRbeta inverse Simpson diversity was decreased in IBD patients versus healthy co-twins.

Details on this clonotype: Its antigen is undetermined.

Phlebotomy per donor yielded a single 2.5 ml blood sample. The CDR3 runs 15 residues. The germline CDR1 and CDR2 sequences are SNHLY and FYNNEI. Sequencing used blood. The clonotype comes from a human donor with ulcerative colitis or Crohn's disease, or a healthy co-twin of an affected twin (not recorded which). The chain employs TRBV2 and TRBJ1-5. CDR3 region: CASSVSGRNNQPQHF.